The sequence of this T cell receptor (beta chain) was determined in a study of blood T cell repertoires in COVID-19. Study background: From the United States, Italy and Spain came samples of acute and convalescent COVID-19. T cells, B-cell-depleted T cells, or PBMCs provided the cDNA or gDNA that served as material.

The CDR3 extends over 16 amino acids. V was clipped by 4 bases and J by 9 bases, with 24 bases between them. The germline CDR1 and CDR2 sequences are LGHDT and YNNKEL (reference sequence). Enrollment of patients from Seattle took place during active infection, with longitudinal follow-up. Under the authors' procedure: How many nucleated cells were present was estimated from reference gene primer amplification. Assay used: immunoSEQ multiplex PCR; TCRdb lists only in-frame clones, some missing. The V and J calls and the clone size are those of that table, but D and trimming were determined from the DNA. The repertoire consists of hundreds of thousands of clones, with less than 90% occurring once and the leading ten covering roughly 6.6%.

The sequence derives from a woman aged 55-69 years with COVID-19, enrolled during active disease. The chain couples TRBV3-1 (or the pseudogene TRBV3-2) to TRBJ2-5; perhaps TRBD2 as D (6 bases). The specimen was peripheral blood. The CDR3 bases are TGTGCCAGCAGCCCGTCGTCTGGCGGCCGCCCGGGGGCCCAGTACTTC. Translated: CASSPSSGGRPGAQYF.